This passage covers 29 T cell receptor beta chains from one sample sequenced in a study of Ad26.COV2.S vaccination and SARS-CoV-2 variants. The assay was immunoSEQ multiplex PCR, and TCRdb's table has in-frame clones only and misses some. The table has some 350,000 clones, roughly 85% seen once. The treatment was: 19 received Ad26.COV2.S at low or high dose, single or two shots; several received placebo; per-sample allocation not given. Following the first vaccine or placebo injection, samples were taken on day 63. The specimen comprised peripheral blood, sampled in a trial of Ad26.COV2.S vaccine versus placebo. All receptors come from a person aged 18-60 years who received the Ad26.COV2.S COVID-19 vaccine or a placebo.

The chain uses TRBV5-3 and TRBJ1-2; TRBD1 is a possible D gene (5 bases). TRBV5-3 is reported as an ORF; its role is uncertain. This CDR3 spans 13 amino acids. With 5 bases removed from V and 5 bases from J, the gap between germline ends came to 13 bases. CDR3 region: CARRHDRVYGYTF. The CDR3 DNA sequence: TGTGCCAGAAGGCATGACAGAGTTTATGGCTACACCTTC.

The chain links TRBV9 to TRBJ2-1; 11 bases are shared with TRBD2. The CDR3 sequence is 18 residues long. Germline-derived CDR1 and CDR2 are SGDLS and YYNGEE. V was pared by 0 bases and J by 3 bases, with 8 bases of the junction left unmatched. The DNA of the CDR3 is TGTGCCAGCAGCGTAGCTAGCGGGAGGACAATTCTCTACAATGAGCAGTTCTTC. Protein product: CASSVASGRTILYNEQFF.

The J gene is TRBJ1-6, the V gene TRBV27; D is uncertain. This CDR3 contains 14 residues. Trimming removed 5 bases at V and 0 bases at J, with 5 bases between. Germline loops: CDR1 MNHEY, CDR2 SMNVEV (reference sequence). The DNA for the CDR3 is TGTGCCAGCAGTATCCTCTCCTATAATTCACCCCTCCACTTT. It translates to CASSILSYNSPLHF.

This chain uses TRBV5-4 with TRBJ2-5; TRBD1 agrees at 7 bases. Trimming took 2 bases from V and 2 from J; bases not matched to a gene: 6. The CDR3 runs to 15 residues. Per the germline V gene, CDR1 is SGHNT and CDR2 is YYREEE (reference sequence). CDR3 nucleotide sequence: TGTGCCAGCAGCTTAAGAAGGGGACAGCAAGAGACCCAGTACTTC. Amino acid sequence: CASSLRRGQQETQYF.

The chain carries TRBV4-3 and TRBJ2-1; D remains ambiguous. The V gene's germline CDR1 is LGHNA and CDR2 YSLEER. This CDR3 region has 15 residues. The V and J ends lost 1 base and 7 bases respectively, with 14 bases between them. CDR3: CASSQGGWGSNEQFF. In DNA form, the CDR3 reads TGCGCCAGCAGCCAAGGGGGATGGGGTTCAAATGAGCAGTTCTTC.

The chain couples TRBV30 to TRBJ2-5; D tentatively reads TRBD1 or TRBD2 (6 bases each). The CDR3 loop spans 13 amino acids. Germline V gene data show CDR1 as GTSNPN and CDR2 as SVGIG (reference sequence). V lost 3 bases, J lost 2 bases, and 10 bases lay in between. Here the CDR3 reads CAWRTGLQETQYF. The CDR3, as DNA: TGTGCCTGGAGGACAGGACTACAAGAGACCCAGTACTTC.

The chain links TRBV19 to TRBJ2-7; possibly TRBD2 for D (5 bases). With 10 bases removed from V and 1 base from J, the gap between germline ends came to 32 bases. This CDR3 has 19 residues. Germline assignment: CDR1 LNHDA and CDR2 SQIVND (reference sequence). CDR3 in DNA: TGTGCCAACTTCCCCCCATATTGTGGGAGTGAGCGGAATTCCTACGAGCAGTACTTC. Translating it yields CANFPPYCGSERNSYEQYF.

In DNA, the CDR3 is TGCAGCGTTTGGACAGGGGGCACGAACACTGAAGCTTTCTTT. Translation: CSVWTGGTNTEAFF. The chain links TRBV29-1 to TRBJ1-1, with 11 bases matching TRBD1. This CDR3 spans 14 amino acids. The V and J ends lost 5 bases and 1 base, in that order; junction bases with no gene match: 3. Germline assignment: CDR1 SQVTM and CDR2 ANQGSEA.

This chain connects TRBV29-1 to TRBJ2-1; D not resolved. From germline, CDR1 is SQVTM and CDR2 ANQGSEA. The CDR3 is made up of 16 amino acids. V was clipped by 0 bases and J by 0 bases, with 12 bases between them. CDR3 in DNA: TGCAGCGTTGAAGACCTGGCGGCCACCTCCTACAATGAGCAGTTCTTC. As protein: CSVEDLAATSYNEQFF.

The gene calls are TRBV7-2 and TRBJ1-2; D gene uncertain. Germline V lookup: CDR1 SGHTA, CDR2 FQGNSA. This CDR3 is 13 amino acids long. V lost 6 bases, J lost 8 bases, and 16 bases lay in between. The CDR3 here is CASSQWGSMGYTF. DNA for the CDR3: TGTGCCAGCAGTCAGTGGGGTTCTATGGGCTACACCTTC.

The J gene is TRBJ1-5, the V gene TRBV29-1; 8 positions match TRBD1. Trimming at V came to 4 bases and at J to 0 bases, leaving 5 bases not matched to a gene. The CDR3 extends over 15 amino acids. CDR1 is SQVTM and CDR2 is ANQGSEA in the germline V gene. The CDR3 sequence: CSVAKTGDSNQPQHF. CDR3 nucleotide sequence: TGCAGCGTTGCGAAGACAGGGGATAGCAATCAGCCCCAGCATTTT. The complete variable domain, with remaining parts taken from reference TRBV29-1 and TRBJ1-5, reads SAVISQKPSRDICQRGTSLTIQCQVDSQVTMMFWYRQQPGQSLTLIATANQGSEATYESGFVIDKFPISRPNLTFSTLTVSNMSPEDSSIYLCSVAKTGDSNQPQHFGDGTRLSIL.

The genes are TRBV9 and TRBJ2-1; TRBD1 might be the D (7 bases). The CDR3 extends over 16 amino acids. In germline, CDR1 is SGDLS, CDR2 YYNGEE. Trimming left V 4 bases short and J 8 bases short, with 22 bases between. The CDR3 reads CASSFRGGTDGYEQFF. CDR3 sequence (DNA): TGTGCCAGCAGCTTTAGGGGCGGGACAGACGGCTATGAGCAGTTCTTC.

This chain connects TRBV10-3 to TRBJ1-2, with unresolved D. V lost 6 bases and J lost 1, with 18 bases in between. CDR1 is ENHRY, CDR2 SYGVKD, per germline. This CDR3 is built from 16 residues. CDR3 region: CAIRLMISGINYGYTF. CDR3 nucleotides: TGTGCCATCAGACTGATGATCTCGGGAATTAACTATGGCTACACCTTC.

The chain carries TRBV30 and TRBJ2-7; D call uncertain. The length of the CDR3 is 14 residues. Germline CDR1 and CDR2: GTSNPN and SVGIG (reference sequence). V lost 0 bases and J 0 bases, leaving 9 bases between the germline ends. This chain's CDR3 is CAWSVGDPSYEQYF. DNA of the CDR3: TGTGCCTGGAGTGTCGGAGACCCCTCCTACGAGCAGTACTTC.

This clone was recorded once. J is TRBJ2-3 and V is TRBV14; weak D call: TRBD2 (5 bases). This CDR3 is 15 amino acids long. Deletions cut 1 base from V and 3 bases from J, with 11 bases between. CDR1 and CDR2 from the germline V gene are SGHDN and FVKESK. The CDR3 DNA reads TGTGCCAGCAGCCAAGTCGGGGTTCTTACAGATACGCAGTATTTT. This encodes CASSQVGVLTDTQYF. The full variable domain, rest sourced from reference TRBV14 and TRBJ2-3, is EAGVTQFPSHSVIEKGQTVTLRCDPISGHDNLYWYRRVMGKEIKFLLHFVKESKQDESGMPNNRFLAERTGGTYSTLKVQPAELEDSGVYFCASSQVGVLTDTQYFGPGTRLTVL.

The chain is built from TRBV28 and TRBJ1-6; 8 bases fit TRBD1. CDR1 and CDR2 from the germline V gene are MDHEN and SYDVKM. V trimming: 7 bases; J trimming: 4 bases; junction bases outside the gene matches: 12. The CDR3 sequence is 17 residues long. The CDR3: CASKNPGQDLYNSPLHF. In nucleotides, the CDR3 is TGTGCCAGCAAAAATCCGGGACAGGACCTTTATAATTCACCCCTCCACTTT.

The chain uses TRBV7-8 and TRBJ2-2; 9 nucleotides match TRBD2. Germline trimming cut 5 bases from V and 5 bases from J; bases unmatched to any gene: 18. The germline CDR1 and CDR2 sequences are SGHVS and FQNEAQ. This CDR3 has 19 amino acids. The CDR3 sequence is CASSTHTGIAGGQTGELFF. DNA of the CDR3: TGTGCCAGCAGCACACACACTGGTATTGCGGGAGGGCAGACCGGGGAGCTGTTTTTT.

The chain combines TRBV11-3 with TRBJ2-7; 7 nucleotides match TRBD2. CDR3 length equals 15 residues. With V trimmed by 4 bases and J by 7 bases, 13 bases remained unmatched. CDR1 and CDR2 (germline): SGHNT, YENEEA. CDR3 nucleotide sequence: TGTGCCAGCAGCTCCTCCCTCGGCGGGAGTGAAGAGCAGTACTTC. Amino acids: CASSSSLGGSEEQYF.

This chain joins TRBV6-2 or TRBV6-3 and TRBJ2-7, with a possible D match to TRBD2 (5 bases). V was pared by 2 bases and J by 6 bases, with 11 bases between. Per the germline V gene, CDR1 is MNHEY and CDR2 is SVGEGT. The CDR3 totals 13 residues. The CDR3 bases are TGTGCCAGCAGTTACACTCGGGGTGGCGAGCAGTACTTC. It specifies CASSYTRGGEQYF.

The V call is TRBV11-2, the J call TRBJ1-3; unclear D gene. Trimming shortened V by 3 bases and J by 3 bases, and 6 bases separated the two germline ends. Germline CDR1 and CDR2: SGHAT and FQNNGV. This CDR3 region has 13 residues. The CDR3 region is CASSFNYGNTIYF. DNA for the CDR3: TGTGCCAGCAGCTTCAACTATGGAAACACCATATATTTT. Full variable domain (missing parts from reference TRBV11-2 and TRBJ1-3): EAGVAQSPRYKIIEKRQSVAFWCNPISGHATLYWYQQILGQGPKLLIQFQNNGVVDDSQLPKDRFSAERLKGVDSTLKIQPAKLEDSAVYLCASSFNYGNTIYFGEGSWLTVV.

The chain combines TRBV29-1 with TRBJ2-3; D is unresolved. Trimming left V 2 bases short and J 2 bases short, with 11 bases between. The CDR3 contains 14 residues. The germline V gene encodes CDR1 SQVTM and CDR2 ANQGSEA. CDR3 amino acids: CSVELLSVTDTQYF. DNA of the CDR3: TGCAGCGTTGAATTACTCTCAGTCACAGATACGCAGTATTTT.

V usage is TRBV29-1 and J usage is TRBJ2-7; TRBD1 or TRBD2 may be the D gene (7 bases each). In germline, CDR1 is SQVTM, CDR2 ANQGSEA. V shed 6 bases and J shed 3 bases, with 15 bases lying between them. This CDR3 contains 13 residues. The chain's CDR3 is CSVRGGTSYEQYF. The DNA for the CDR3 is TGCAGCGTCAGGGGGGGGACAAGCTACGAGCAGTACTTC.

This chain connects TRBV11-2 to TRBJ2-3; 10 nucleotides line up with TRBD1. V dropped 5 bases and J dropped 2; count of bases not matched to a gene: 7. Germline CDR1 reads SGHAT; CDR2 reads FQNNGV. This CDR3 region has 16 residues. CDR3 nucleotides: TGTGCCAGCAGCCCTAGACAGGGGGCGATCACAGATACGCAGTATTTT. The encoded protein is CASSPRQGAITDTQYF. The full variable domain, its missing parts supplied by reference TRBV11-2 and TRBJ2-3, is EAGVAQSPRYKIIEKRQSVAFWCNPISGHATLYWYQQILGQGPKLLIQFQNNGVVDDSQLPKDRFSAERLKGVDSTLKIQPAKLEDSAVYLCASSPRQGAITDTQYFGPGTRLTVL.

The rearrangement links TRBV18 to TRBJ2-1; 7 bases match TRBD1. V was pared by 6 bases and J by 0 bases, with 5 bases of the junction left unmatched. Germline CDR1 KGHSH, CDR2 LQKENI. The CDR3 spans 15 residues. The DNA of the CDR3 is TGTGCCAGCTCGGTTTCAGGGGGCTCCTACAATGAGCAGTTCTTC. Translation gives CASSVSGGSYNEQFF.

The chain carries TRBV6-2 or TRBV6-3 and TRBJ1-2, with 7 positions matching TRBD1. Germline trimming cut 6 bases from V and 8 bases from J; bases unmatched to any gene: 12. Germline values: CDR1 MNHEY, CDR2 SVGEGT. CDR3 length equals 14 residues. The CDR3 bases are TGTGCCAGCAGCCCCGGACAGGCCGTCAGGGGCTACACCTTC. It specifies CASSPGQAVRGYTF.

The V call is TRBV5-1, the J call TRBJ2-3, with a tentative D call TRBD1 (7 bases). The V and J ends lost 3 bases and 5 bases respectively, with 10 bases between them. The CDR3 runs 13 residues. The germline V gene has CDR1 SGHRS and CDR2 YFSETQ. CDR3: CASSSQGGDTQYF. The DNA of the CDR3 is TGCGCCAGCAGCTCGCAGGGGGGAGATACGCAGTATTTT.

The table lists this clone with a count of one. This sequence joins TRBV4-1 and TRBJ2-5; no definite D call. The V gene's germline CDR1 is MGHRA and CDR2 YSYEKL. Trimming removed 1 base at V and 2 bases at J, with 8 bases between. The CDR3 is 14 residues long. CDR3: CASSQGLKQETQYF. As DNA, the CDR3 is TGCGCCAGCAGCCAAGGGCTAAAGCAAGAGACCCAGTACTTC.

The sample holds a few counts of this clone. This chain links TRBV4-3 with TRBJ2-1, with TRBD2 identical over 7 bases. The trim removed 0 bases at V and 0 bases at J, leaving 2 bases unmatched. Germline V lookup: CDR1 LGHNA, CDR2 YSLEER. CDR3 length: 16 amino acids. The CDR3 here is CASSQDGGGSYNEQFF. In nucleotides, the CDR3 is TGCGCCAGCAGCCAAGATGGCGGGGGCTCCTACAATGAGCAGTTCTTC.

This clone has more than one count but fewer than ten. The chain links TRBV6-1 to TRBJ1-4, with a possible D match to TRBD1 (5 bases). Trimming pared 1 base from V and 7 bases from J, leaving 10 bases between. Looked up from germline, CDR1 is MNHNS and CDR2 is SASEGT. The CDR3 sequence is 14 residues long. DNA of the CDR3: TGTGCCAGCAGTGAAGGTTCAGGGATTGAAAAACTGTTTTTT. It is translated as CASSEGSGIEKLFF.